The clone carrying this TCR beta chain was recorded many times. Its antigen is not known. The data were taken from a study of CD8 T cells in ankylosing spondylitis. Using quantitative 5'-RACE with molecular barcodes, the authors made TCR beta libraries. TCRdb recomputed calls from the 5' RACE reads with MiXCR, one row per CDR3 protein. Here the sample spans more than 300,000 distinct CDR3 sequences, 6.5% to 10% being singletons. Deletions cut 6 bases from V and 5 bases from J, with 17 bases between. CDR1 is ENHRY, CDR2 SYGVKD, per germline. The CDR3 is 15 amino acids. Findings and caveats of the study: From matched ankylosing spondylitis synovial fluid, disease-linked clones were reportedly recovered at significantly enriched levels. Those disease-linked clones were CD8+; they were also relatively rare in peripheral blood. Earlier reports found some motif variants in synovial fluid and blood in reactive arthritis. Within ankylosing spondylitis blood, a TCR beta motif made up of seven to nine highly homologous variants appeared to be characteristic.

This clonotype was obtained from a male donor with ankylosing spondylitis. Sequencing was done on a sample of blood, either unsorted or a sorted T cell fraction (not recorded which). The chain combines TRBV10-3 with TRBJ2-1; possibly TRBD1 for D (7 bases). The CDR3 loop is CAISLRGRGDNEQFF. The CDR3 nucleotides read TGTGCCATCAGCCTTAGGGGGCGCGGGGACAATGAGCAGTTCTTC.